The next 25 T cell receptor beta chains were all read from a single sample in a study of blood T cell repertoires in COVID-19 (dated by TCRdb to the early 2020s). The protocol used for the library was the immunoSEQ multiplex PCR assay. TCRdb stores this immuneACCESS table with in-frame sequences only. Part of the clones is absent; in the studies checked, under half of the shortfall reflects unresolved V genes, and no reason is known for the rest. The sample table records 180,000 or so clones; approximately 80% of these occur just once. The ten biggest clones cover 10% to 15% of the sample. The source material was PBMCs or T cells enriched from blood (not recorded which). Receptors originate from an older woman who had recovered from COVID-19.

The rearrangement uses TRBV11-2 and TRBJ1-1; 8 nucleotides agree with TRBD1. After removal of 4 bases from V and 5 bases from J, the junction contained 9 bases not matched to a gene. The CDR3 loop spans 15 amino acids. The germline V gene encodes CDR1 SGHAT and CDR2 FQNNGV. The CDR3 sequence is CASSYYPQGATEAFF. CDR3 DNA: TGTGCCAGCAGCTACTATCCCCAGGGGGCAACTGAAGCTTTCTTT. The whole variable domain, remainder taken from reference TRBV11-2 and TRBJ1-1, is EAGVAQSPRYKIIEKRQSVAFWCNPISGHATLYWYQQILGQGPKLLIQFQNNGVVDDSQLPKDRFSAERLKGVDSTLKIQPAKLEDSAVYLCASSYYPQGATEAFFGQGTRLTVV.

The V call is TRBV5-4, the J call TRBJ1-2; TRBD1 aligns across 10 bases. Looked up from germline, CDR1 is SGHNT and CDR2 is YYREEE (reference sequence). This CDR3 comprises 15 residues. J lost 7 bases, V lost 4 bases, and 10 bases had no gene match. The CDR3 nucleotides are TGTGCCAGCAGCGATCTTCCGGGACAGGGGTCTGGCTACACCTTC. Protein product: CASSDLPGQGSGYTF. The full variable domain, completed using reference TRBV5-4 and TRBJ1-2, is ETGVTQSPTHLIKTRGQQVTLRCSSQSGHNTVSWYQQALGQGPQFIFQYYREEENGRGNFPPRFSGLQFPNYSSELNVNALELDDSALYLCASSDLPGQGSGYTFGSGTRLTVV.

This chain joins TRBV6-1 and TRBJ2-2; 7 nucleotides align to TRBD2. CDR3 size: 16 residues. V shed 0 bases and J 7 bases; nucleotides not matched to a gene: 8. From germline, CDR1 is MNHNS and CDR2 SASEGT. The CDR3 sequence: CASSEARGGYSGELFF. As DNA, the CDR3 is TGTGCCAGCAGTGAAGCTCGGGGAGGGTATAGCGGGGAGCTGTTTTTT.

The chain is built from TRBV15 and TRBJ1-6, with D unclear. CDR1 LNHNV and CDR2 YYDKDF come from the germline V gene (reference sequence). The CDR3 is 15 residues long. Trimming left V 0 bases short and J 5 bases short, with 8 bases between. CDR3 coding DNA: TGTGCCACCAGCAGAGATGACGGGGATAATTCACCCCTCCACTTT. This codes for CATSRDDGDNSPLHF. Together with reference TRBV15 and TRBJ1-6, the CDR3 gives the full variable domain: DAMVIQNPRYQVTQFGKPVTLSCSQTLNHNVMYWYQQKSSQAPKLLFHYYDKDFNNEADTPDNFQSRRPNTSFCFLDIRSPGLGDTAMYLCATSRDDGDNSPLHFGNGTRLTVT.

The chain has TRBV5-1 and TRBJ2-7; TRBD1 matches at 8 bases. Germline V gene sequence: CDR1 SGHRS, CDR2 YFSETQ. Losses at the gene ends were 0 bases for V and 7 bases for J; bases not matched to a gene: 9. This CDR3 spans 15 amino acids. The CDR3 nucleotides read TGCGCCAGCAGCTTGGCGGGGCAGGGGGCGTGGGAGCAGTACTTC. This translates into CASSLAGQGAWEQYF.

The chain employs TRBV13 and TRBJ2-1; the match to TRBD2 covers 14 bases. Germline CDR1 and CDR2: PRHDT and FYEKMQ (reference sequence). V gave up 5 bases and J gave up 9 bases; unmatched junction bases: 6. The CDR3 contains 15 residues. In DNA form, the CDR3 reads TGTGCCAGCAGCGAAGGGACTAGCGGGAGTATTGAGCAGTTCTTC. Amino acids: CASSEGTSGSIEQFF.

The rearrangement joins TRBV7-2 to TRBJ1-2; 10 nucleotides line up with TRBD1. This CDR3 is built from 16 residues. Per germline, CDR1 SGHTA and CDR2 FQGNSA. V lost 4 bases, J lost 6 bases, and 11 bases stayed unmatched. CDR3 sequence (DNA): TGTGCCAGCAGCTCTTCCGGGACAGGGGCGATAAATGGCTACACCTTC. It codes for CASSSSGTGAINGYTF.

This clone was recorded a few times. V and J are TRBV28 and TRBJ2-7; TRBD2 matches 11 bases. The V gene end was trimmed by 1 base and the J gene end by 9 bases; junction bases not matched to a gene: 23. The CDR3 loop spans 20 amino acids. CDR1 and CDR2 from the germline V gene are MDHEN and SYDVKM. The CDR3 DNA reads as TGTGCCAGCAGTTTATACCAATTTAGGCTAGCGGGAGGACTCGGAGGCGGGCAGTACTTC. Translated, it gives CASSLYQFRLAGGLGGGQYF.

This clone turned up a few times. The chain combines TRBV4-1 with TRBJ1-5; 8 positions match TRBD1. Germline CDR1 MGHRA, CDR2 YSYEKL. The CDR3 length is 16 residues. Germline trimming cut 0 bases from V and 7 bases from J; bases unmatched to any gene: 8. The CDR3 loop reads CASSQEMAQGGQPQHF. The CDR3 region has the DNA TGCGCCAGCAGCCAAGAAATGGCACAGGGGGGACAGCCCCAGCATTTT.

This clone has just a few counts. This CDR3 reads CASSRRGGQGWQFF. The CDR3 DNA sequence: TGTGCCAGCAGTCGGAGGGGGGGGCAAGGTTGGCAGTTCTTC. The rearrangement links TRBV28 to TRBJ2-1, with a possible D match to TRBD2 (7 bases). The CDR3 totals 14 residues. Germline loops: CDR1 MDHEN, CDR2 SYDVKM. V was shortened by 5 bases and J by 12 bases, with 20 bases between the two germline ends.

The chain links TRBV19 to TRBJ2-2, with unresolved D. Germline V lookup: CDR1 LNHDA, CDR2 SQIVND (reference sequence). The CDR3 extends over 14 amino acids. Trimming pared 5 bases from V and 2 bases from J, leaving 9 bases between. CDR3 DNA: TGTGCCAGTAGTTCCAGTCTCAACACCGGGGAGCTGTTTTTT. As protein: CASSSSLNTGELFF.

The CDR3 nucleotides read TGTGCCAGCAGTGATTTCCGCGGGGGGGCCCACGAGCAGTACTTC. This gives the protein CASSDFRGGAHEQYF. This chain joins TRBV2 and TRBJ2-7, with 9 bases aligning to TRBD2. The CDR3 covers 15 residues. Looked up from germline, CDR1 is SNHLY and CDR2 is FYNNEI. The V gene end was trimmed by 3 bases and the J gene end by 5 bases; junction bases not matched to a gene: 8. The variable domain in full, completed from reference TRBV2 and TRBJ2-7, reads EPEVTQTPSHQVTQMGQEVILRCVPISNHLYFYWYRQILGQKVEFLVSFYNNEISEKSEIFDDQFSVERPDGSNFTLKIRSTKLEDSAMYFCASSDFRGGAHEQYFGPGTRLTVT.

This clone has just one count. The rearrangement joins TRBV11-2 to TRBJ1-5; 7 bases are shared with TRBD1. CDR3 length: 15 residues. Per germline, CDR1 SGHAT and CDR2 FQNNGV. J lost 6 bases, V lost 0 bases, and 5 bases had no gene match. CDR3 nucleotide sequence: TGTGCCAGCAGCTTAGATCGGCAGGGGGGTCAGCCCCAGCATTTT. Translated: CASSLDRQGGQPQHF. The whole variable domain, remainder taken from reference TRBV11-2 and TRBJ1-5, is EAGVAQSPRYKIIEKRQSVAFWCNPISGHATLYWYQQILGQGPKLLIQFQNNGVVDDSQLPKDRFSAERLKGVDSTLKIQPAKLEDSAVYLCASSLDRQGGQPQHFGDGTRLSIL.

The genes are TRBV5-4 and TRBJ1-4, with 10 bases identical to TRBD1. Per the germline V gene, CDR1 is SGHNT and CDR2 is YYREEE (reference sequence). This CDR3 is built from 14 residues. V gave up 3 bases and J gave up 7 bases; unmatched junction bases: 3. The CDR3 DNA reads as TGTGCCAGCAGCTCGGGACAGGGGTTTGAAAAACTGTTTTTT. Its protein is CASSSGQGFEKLFF.

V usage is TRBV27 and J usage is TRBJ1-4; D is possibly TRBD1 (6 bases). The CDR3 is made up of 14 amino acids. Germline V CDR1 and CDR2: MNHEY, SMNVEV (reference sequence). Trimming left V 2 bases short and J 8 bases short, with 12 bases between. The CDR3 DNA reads TGTGCCAGCAGTTTAGTGGGGGCTGACGAAAAACTGTTTTTT. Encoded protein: CASSLVGADEKLFF. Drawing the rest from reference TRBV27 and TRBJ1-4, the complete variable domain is EAQVTQNPRYLITVTGKKLTVTCSQNMNHEYMSWYRQDPGLGLRQIYYSMNVEVTDKGDVPEGYKVSRKEKRNFPLILESPSPNQTSLYFCASSLVGADEKLFFGSGTQLSVL.

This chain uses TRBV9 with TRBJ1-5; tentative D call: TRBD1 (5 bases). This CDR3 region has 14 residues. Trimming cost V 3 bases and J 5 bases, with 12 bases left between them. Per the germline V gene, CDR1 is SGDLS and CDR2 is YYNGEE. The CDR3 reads CASSGGREDQPQHF. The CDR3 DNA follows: TGTGCCAGCAGCGGTGGCAGGGAGGATCAGCCCCAGCATTTT.

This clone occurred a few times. CDR3 sequence: CASSQDGTHLETQYF. In DNA, the CDR3 is TGCGCCAGCAGCCAAGATGGGACACACCTAGAGACCCAGTACTTC. V and J are TRBV4-1 and TRBJ2-5, with D maybe TRBD1 (6 bases). The CDR3 spans 15 residues. The V gene lost 0 bases and the J gene lost 4 bases, with 12 bases spanning the gap. From germline, CDR1 is MGHRA and CDR2 YSYEKL.

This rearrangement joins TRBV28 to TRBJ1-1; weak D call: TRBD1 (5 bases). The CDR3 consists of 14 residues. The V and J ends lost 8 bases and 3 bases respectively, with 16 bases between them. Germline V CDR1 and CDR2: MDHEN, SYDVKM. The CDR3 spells CASVWGGSYTEAFF. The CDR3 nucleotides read TGTGCCAGCGTGTGGGGGGGGAGTTACACTGAAGCTTTCTTT.

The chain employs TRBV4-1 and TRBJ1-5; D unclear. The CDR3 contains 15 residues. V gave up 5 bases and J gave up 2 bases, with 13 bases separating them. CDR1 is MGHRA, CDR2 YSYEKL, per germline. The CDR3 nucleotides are TGCGCCAGCAGCTCGACTGACGGCCGCAATCAGCCCCAGCATTTT. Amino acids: CASSSTDGRNQPQHF.

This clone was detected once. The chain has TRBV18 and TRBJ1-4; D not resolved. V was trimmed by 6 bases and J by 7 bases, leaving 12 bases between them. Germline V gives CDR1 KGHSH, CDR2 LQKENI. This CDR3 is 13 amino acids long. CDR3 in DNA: TGTGCCAGCTCCCGGGAGGTGGCTGAAAAACTGTTTTTT. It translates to CASSREVAEKLFF.

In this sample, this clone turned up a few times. CDR3 nucleotides: TGTGCCATCAGTGCTGCGGGGGGCGCCCGGGCCTCTGAAGCTTTCTTT. Residues: CAISAAGGARASEAFF. The rearrangement joins TRBV10-3 to TRBJ1-1, with a possible D match to TRBD1 (6 bases). CDR3 length equals 16 residues. V was cut by 4 bases and J by 6 bases, with 21 bases left in between. In germline, CDR1 is ENHRY, CDR2 SYGVKD.

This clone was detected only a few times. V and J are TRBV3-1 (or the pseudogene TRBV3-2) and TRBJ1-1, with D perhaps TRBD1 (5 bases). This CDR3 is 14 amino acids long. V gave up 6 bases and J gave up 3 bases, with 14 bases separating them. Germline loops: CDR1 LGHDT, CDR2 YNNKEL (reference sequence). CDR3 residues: CASRLSRGDTEAFF. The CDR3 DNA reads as TGTGCCAGCAGACTCTCCCGGGGGGACACTGAAGCTTTCTTT.

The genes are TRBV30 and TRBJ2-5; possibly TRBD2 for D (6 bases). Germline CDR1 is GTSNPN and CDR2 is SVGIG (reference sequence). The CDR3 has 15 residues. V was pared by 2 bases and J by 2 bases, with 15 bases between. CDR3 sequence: CAWSKGGTAQETQYF. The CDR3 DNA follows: TGTGCCTGGAGTAAGGGCGGGACCGCTCAAGAGACCCAGTACTTC.

CDR3 bases: TGTGCCAGTGGGGGACAGGGGGCGCGGATCTATGGCTACACCTTC. Translating gives CASGGQGARIYGYTF. V and J are TRBV7-9 and TRBJ1-2, with 12 bases identical to TRBD1. Per germline, CDR1 SEHNR and CDR2 FQNEAQ (reference sequence). This CDR3 comprises 15 residues. Losses at the gene ends were 9 bases for V and 4 bases for J; bases not matched to a gene: 9.

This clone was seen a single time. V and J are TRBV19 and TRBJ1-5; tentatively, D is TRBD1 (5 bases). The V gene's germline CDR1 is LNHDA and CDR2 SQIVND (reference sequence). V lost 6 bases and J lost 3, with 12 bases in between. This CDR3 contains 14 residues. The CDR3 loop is CASRGRGNNQPQHF. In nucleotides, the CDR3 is TGTGCCAGTAGGGGCCGGGGGAACAATCAGCCCCAGCATTTT.